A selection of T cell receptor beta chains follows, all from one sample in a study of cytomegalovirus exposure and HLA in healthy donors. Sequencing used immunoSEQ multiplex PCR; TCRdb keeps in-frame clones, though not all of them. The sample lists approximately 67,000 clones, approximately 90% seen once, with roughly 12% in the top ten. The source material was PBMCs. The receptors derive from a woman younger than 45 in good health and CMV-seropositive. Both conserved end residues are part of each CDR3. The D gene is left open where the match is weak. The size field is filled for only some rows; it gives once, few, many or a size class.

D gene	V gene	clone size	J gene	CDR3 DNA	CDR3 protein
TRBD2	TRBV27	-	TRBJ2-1	TGTGCCAGCAGTTTTGCGGGACTAGCGGGAGTTAATGAGCAGTTCTTC	CASSFAGLAGVNEQFF
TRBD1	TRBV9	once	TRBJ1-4	TGTGCCAGCAGCGCGACAGGGTGGAACGAAAAACTGTTTTTT	CASSATGWNEKLFF
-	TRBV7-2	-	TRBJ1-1	TGTGCCAGCAGCTTACAGGGAGCGGGGGTCACTGAAGCTTTCTTT	CASSLQGAGVTEAFF
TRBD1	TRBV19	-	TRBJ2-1	TGTGCCAGTAGTATAGGGGGGACAGGGTACAATGAGCAGTTCTTC	CASSIGGTGYNEQFF
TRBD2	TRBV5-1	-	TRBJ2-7	TGCGCCAGCTCCCAGCTTTACGGGAGGGCCTACGAGCAGTACTTC	CASSQLYGRAYEQYF
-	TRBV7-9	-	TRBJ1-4	TGTGCCAGCAGCTTAGCCGACAGGGAAAAACTGTTTTTT	CASSLADREKLFF
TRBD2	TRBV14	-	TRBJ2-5	TGTGCCAGCAGCCAAGGGGGCCTAGCGGACACGAAGGAGACCCAGTACTTC	CASSQGGLADTKETQYF
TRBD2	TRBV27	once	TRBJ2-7	TGTGCCAGCAGTTTATCGGCTAGCGGGAACTACGAGCAGTACTTC	CASSLSASGNYEQYF
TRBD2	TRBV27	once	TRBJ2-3	TGTGCCAGCAGTTTAGATGCGGGAGCCTCAGATACGCAGTATTTT	CASSLDAGASDTQYF
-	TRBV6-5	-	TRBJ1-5	TGTGCCAGCAGCCTACAGGGCTGGGGGCAGCCCCAGCATTTT	CASSLQGWGQPQHF
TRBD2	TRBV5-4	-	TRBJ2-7	TGTGCCAGCAGCTCCTCCGGGACTAGCGGGAACCGCGAGCAGTACTTC	CASSSSGTSGNREQYF
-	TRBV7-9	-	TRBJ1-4	TGTGCCAGCAGCCTAAGCATTCCAACTAATGAAAAACTGTTTTTT	CASSLSIPTNEKLFF
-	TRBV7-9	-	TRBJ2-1	TGTGCCAGCAGCTTAGGGGTCTCTAGCGCACAGTCGGGTGAGCAGTTCTTC	CASSLGVSSAQSGEQFF
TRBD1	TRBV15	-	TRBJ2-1	TGTGCCACCAGCAGAGGACAGGGGGCGACATACAATGAGCAGTTCTTC	CATSRGQGATYNEQFF
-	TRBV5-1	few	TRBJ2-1	TGCGCCAGCAGACCGGCCGGAGGCCTGGGCAACAATGAGCAGTTCTTC	CASRPAGGLGNNEQFF
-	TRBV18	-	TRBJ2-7	TGTGCCAGCTCACCAAGAGGGACAACCACCTACGAGCAGTACTTC	CASSPRGTTTYEQYF
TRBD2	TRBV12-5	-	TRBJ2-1	TGTGCTAGTGGTTCCCAGGCGGGAGGGAGGTCCTACAATGAGCAGTTCTTC	CASGSQAGGRSYNEQFF
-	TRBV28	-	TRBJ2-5	TGTGCCAGTAACTCGGGCACTAGCAAGACCCAGTACTTC	CASNSGTSKTQYF
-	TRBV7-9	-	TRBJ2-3	TGTGCCAGCAGCTTCATCGAGGGAGAGAGGATTATCGACACAGATACGCAGTATTTT	CASSFIEGERIIDTDTQYF
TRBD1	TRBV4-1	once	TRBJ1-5	TGCGCCAGCAGCCAACTCCCGGGACAGGGGGCAGGGGATCAGCCCCAGCATTTT	CASSQLPGQGAGDQPQHF
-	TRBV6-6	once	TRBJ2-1	TGTGCCAGGAGTGGGGCTTTTCGAGCCCATGAGCAGTTCTTC	CARSGAFRAHEQFF
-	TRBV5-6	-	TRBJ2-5	TGTGCCAGCAGCTCCCTCGGCGGGAACAGGGAGACCCAGTACTTC	CASSSLGGNRETQYF
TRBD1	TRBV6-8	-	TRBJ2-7	TGTGCCAGGTACCGGGACAGGTCCTACGAGCAGTACTTC	CARYRDRSYEQYF
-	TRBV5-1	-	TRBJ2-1	TGCGCCAGCAGACTGCTAGGAGCTGAGCAGTTCTTC	CASRLLGAEQFF
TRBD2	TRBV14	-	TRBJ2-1	TGTGCCAGCAGCGCCCGGGGGGGACTCAATGAGCAGTTCTTC	CASSARGGLNEQFF